The clone carrying this T cell receptor (beta chain) turned up a few times. Its cognate antigen is unknown. This sample is part of a study of CD8 T cells in ankylosing spondylitis. CDR3 length: 15 residues. V dropped 3 bases and J dropped 2 bases, with 12 bases sitting between them. TCR beta libraries were made by quantitative 5'-RACE with molecular barcodes. TCRdb itself ran the 5' RACE reads through MiXCR, one entry per CDR3 protein. The sample carries under 150,000 distinct CDR3 sequences, around 13% recorded once. Whole-study findings and limits: Clones linked to disease were reported to show significant enrichment in matched ankylosing spondylitis synovial fluid. In the blood and synovial fluid of reactive arthritis, some motif variants had been previously reported. What seemed typical of ankylosing spondylitis blood was a TCR beta motif built from 7 or 8 highly homologous variants.

The sequenced sample consisted of blood, either unsorted or a sorted T cell fraction (not recorded which). The receptor was derived from a female donor with ankylosing spondylitis or in good health (not recorded which). The V and J genes are TRBV12-3 or TRBV12-4 and TRBJ2-3; tentatively, D is TRBD2 (5 bases). The DNA of the CDR3 is TGTGCCAGCAGTTTTCTGGAGAGGGTCACAGATACGCAGTATTTT. This gives the protein CASSFLERVTDTQYF.